The 13 T cell receptor beta chains listed next were all sequenced from one sample in a study of beta chain features in type 1 diabetes. Study-wide results and limits: TCRB CDR3s were moderately but significantly shorter in Type 1 diabetes patients in all four CD4+ subsets.

Expressed TCRB transcripts were sequenced after all isolated RNA was converted to cDNA. The protocol was immunoSEQ multiplex PCR, while the TCRdb copy is restricted to in-frame clones and leaves out a portion. This repertoire shows fewer than 350,000 clones, about 15% found once; its top ten account for roughly 0.015%. No cognate antigen is known for these TCRs. Sequencing was done on a sample of naive CD4+ T cells from blood. The receptors were gathered from a man aged 18 to 30 with type 1 diabetes.

CDR3 sequence (DNA): TGCAGTGGGCCCCGGGAGACTGAAGCTTTCTTT. Protein sequence: CSGPRETEAFF. The chain recombines TRBV20-1 with TRBJ1-1; D gene unclear. CDR3 length equals 11 residues. Trimming removed 7 bases from V and 5 bases from J, with 11 bases in between. The germline gives CDR1 DFQATT, CDR2 SNEGSKA (reference sequence).

This chain links TRBV5-4 with TRBJ1-4; TRBD1 matches at 9 bases. The germline V gene has CDR1 SGHNT and CDR2 YYREEE (reference sequence). The trim removed 4 bases at V and 8 bases at J, leaving 3 bases unmatched. This CDR3 is 13 amino acids long. The CDR3 loop is CASSPGTGEKLFF. The CDR3 bases are TGTGCCAGCAGCCCGGGGACAGGGGAAAAACTGTTTTTT.

This clone was seen more than once but under ten times. The chain carries TRBV5-4 and TRBJ1-1, with D maybe TRBD1 (6 bases). This CDR3 has 16 amino acids. The germline V and J ends were trimmed by 5 bases and 1 base, with 18 bases remaining between them. The germline V gene has CDR1 SGHNT and CDR2 YYREEE (reference sequence). CDR3 bases: TGTGCCAGCAGGTCCGGGACAAGGGGTGGGAACACTGAAGCTTTCTTT. Amino acid sequence: CASRSGTRGGNTEAFF. Looking up the rest from reference TRBV5-4 and TRBJ1-1 gives the full variable domain: ETGVTQSPTHLIKTRGQQVTLRCSSQSGHNTVSWYQQALGQGPQFIFQYYREEENGRGNFPPRFSGLQFPNYSSELNVNALELDDSALYLCASRSGTRGGNTEAFFGQGTRLTVV.

The chain joins TRBV11-2 to TRBJ1-2, with D maybe TRBD1 (6 bases). CDR1 SGHAT and CDR2 FQNNGV come from the germline V gene. CDR3 size: 15 residues. Trimming cost V 5 bases and J 2 bases, with 15 bases left between them. Written as DNA, the CDR3 is TGTGCCAGCAGCGCCAGACAGGATTCGAACTATGGCTACACCTTC. Translation gives CASSARQDSNYGYTF.

The chain uses TRBV28 and TRBJ2-7; perhaps TRBD2 as D (6 bases). Trimming stripped 7 bases from V and 0 bases from J, with 13 bases between. The germline gives CDR1 MDHEN, CDR2 SYDVKM. This CDR3 is built from 14 residues. The CDR3 nucleotides read TGTGCCAGCAAGGGCGGAGGGACCTCCTACGAGCAGTACTTC. Its protein product is CASKGGGTSYEQYF.

The chain has TRBV4-1 and TRBJ1-1; D perhaps matches TRBD1 (5 bases). Germline CDR1 is MGHRA and CDR2 is YSYEKL. V lost 2 bases to trimming and J lost 1 base, with 11 bases between them. The CDR3 runs to 15 residues. This CDR3 is CASSQQGLKNTEAFF. The CDR3 DNA is TGCGCCAGCAGCCAACAGGGTCTGAAGAACACTGAAGCTTTCTTT.

The chain recombines TRBV9 with TRBJ2-3, with TRBD2 matching over 11 bases. The J segment lost 1 base and the V segment lost 0 bases, leaving 7 bases of the junction unmatched. The V gene's germline CDR1 is SGDLS and CDR2 YYNGEE. The CDR3 has 18 residues. The CDR3 nucleotides are TGTGCCAGCAGCGTAGCTACAGGGGGACTAGCGGGCACAGATACGCAGTATTTT. The encoded protein is CASSVATGGLAGTDTQYF. Variable domain in full (rest from reference TRBV9 and TRBJ2-3): DSGVTQTPKHLITATGQRVTLRCSPRSGDLSVYWYQQSLDQGLQFLIQYYNGEERAKGNILERFSAQQFPDLHSELNLSSLELGDSALYFCASSVATGGLAGTDTQYFGPGTRLTVL.

To note about this clone: The sample has other DNA sequences that encode this CDR3 too. The rearrangement uses TRBV7-9 and TRBJ2-1; maybe TRBD1 (6 bases). Trimming took off 2 bases at V and 0 bases at J, with 8 bases between the two ends. The CDR3 length is 15 residues. Per germline, CDR1 SEHNR and CDR2 FQNEAQ (reference sequence). This CDR3 is CASSLRGSSYNEQFF. CDR3 DNA: TGTGCCAGCAGCTTAAGGGGGAGCTCCTACAATGAGCAGTTCTTC.

The chain employs TRBV7-9 and TRBJ2-3; 7 bases agree with TRBD1. CDR3 size: 14 residues. J gave up 0 bases and V 3 bases, and 0 bases lay outside the gene matches. Germline CDR1 is SEHNR and CDR2 is FQNEAQ (reference sequence). CDR3 sequence (DNA): TGTGCCAGCAGCTTGGGACAGAGCACAGATACGCAGTATTTT. Amino acids: CASSLGQSTDTQYF.

The J gene is TRBJ2-1, the V gene TRBV5-1; 9 bases line up with TRBD2. V lost 4 bases and J lost 4; bases outside the gene matches: 9. The CDR3 runs to 16 residues. Germline lookup yields CDR1 SGHRS and CDR2 YFSETQ. For the CDR3, the DNA is TGCGCCAGCAGCCGCTTCCCGGGACTAGCTTACAATGAGCAGTTCTTC. Its protein product is CASSRFPGLAYNEQFF.

V is TRBV5-4 and J is TRBJ1-3, with a tentative D call TRBD1 (6 bases). The V end lost 4 bases, the J end lost 1 base, and 18 bases lay between the germline ends. Germline V gene data show CDR1 as SGHNT and CDR2 as YYREEE (reference sequence). The CDR3 sequence is 17 residues long. In DNA form, the CDR3 reads TGTGCCAGCAGCCCACCATTGGGGGCGTCATCTGGAAACACCATATATTTT. This encodes CASSPPLGASSGNTIYF.

The chain couples TRBV28 to TRBJ2-7, with D possibly matching TRBD2 (5 bases). This CDR3 contains 17 residues. In germline, CDR1 is MDHEN, CDR2 SYDVKM. Trimming shortened V by 2 bases and J by 3 bases, and 20 bases separated the two germline ends. The DNA for the CDR3 is TGTGCCAGCAGTTTAGTGTCCGGACCCCGGGCGGGCTACGAGCAGTACTTC. It specifies CASSLVSGPRAGYEQYF.

The J gene is TRBJ1-1, the V gene TRBV18; D gene unclear. CDR1 and CDR2 (germline): KGHSH, LQKENI. This CDR3 has 15 amino acids. V dropped 0 bases and J dropped 3 bases, with 11 bases sitting between them. The CDR3 region has the DNA TGTGCCAGCTCACCACCGGGAGCGGGAGACACTGAAGCTTTCTTT. Amino acids: CASSPPGAGDTEAFF.